The T cell receptor beta chain under discussion was sequenced for a study of blood T cell repertoires in COVID-19. TCRdb's copy holds only in-frame clones and misses some; the assay was immunoSEQ multiplex PCR. The data contain around 300,000 clones, roughly 90% of them seen just once; the ten biggest clones take up roughly 1.9%. The CDR3 is 16 residues long. Trimming took off 2 bases at V and 8 bases at J, with 19 bases between the two ends. Germline V gives CDR1 LNHDA, CDR2 SQIVND (reference sequence). The sequence came from a woman in her sixties who had recovered from COVID-19. The sequenced sample was PBMCs or T cells enriched from blood (not recorded which). V gene TRBV19 combines with J gene TRBJ1-5; no definite D call. The CDR3 loop reads CASSIRSGGIGKPQHF. The DNA of the CDR3 is TGTGCCAGTAGTATACGTTCAGGCGGGATCGGGAAGCCCCAGCATTTT.